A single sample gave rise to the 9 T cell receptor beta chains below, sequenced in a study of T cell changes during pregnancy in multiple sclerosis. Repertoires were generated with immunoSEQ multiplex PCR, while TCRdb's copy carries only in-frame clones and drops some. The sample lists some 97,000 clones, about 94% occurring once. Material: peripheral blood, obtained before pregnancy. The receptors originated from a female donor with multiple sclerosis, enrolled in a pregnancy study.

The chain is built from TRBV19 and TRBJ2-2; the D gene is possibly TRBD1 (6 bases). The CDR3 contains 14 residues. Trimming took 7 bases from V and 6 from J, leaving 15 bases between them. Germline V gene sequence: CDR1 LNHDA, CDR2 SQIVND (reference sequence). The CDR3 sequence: CASNYRVEAGELFF. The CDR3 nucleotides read TGTGCCAGTAATTACAGGGTTGAAGCCGGGGAGCTGTTTTTT.

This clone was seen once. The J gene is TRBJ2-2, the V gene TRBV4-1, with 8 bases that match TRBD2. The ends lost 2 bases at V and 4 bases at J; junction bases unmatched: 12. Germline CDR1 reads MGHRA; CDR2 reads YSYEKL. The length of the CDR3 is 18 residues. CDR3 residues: CASSQLMTSVKSTGELFF. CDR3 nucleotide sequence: TGCGCCAGCAGCCAACTTATGACTAGCGTAAAGTCCACCGGGGAGCTGTTTTTT.

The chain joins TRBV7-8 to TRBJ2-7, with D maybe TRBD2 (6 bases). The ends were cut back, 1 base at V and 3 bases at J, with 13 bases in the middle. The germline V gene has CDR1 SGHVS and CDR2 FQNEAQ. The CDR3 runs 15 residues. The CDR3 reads CASSLVPDSGYEQYF. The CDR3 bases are TGTGCCAGCAGCTTAGTCCCGGATAGCGGCTACGAGCAGTACTTC.

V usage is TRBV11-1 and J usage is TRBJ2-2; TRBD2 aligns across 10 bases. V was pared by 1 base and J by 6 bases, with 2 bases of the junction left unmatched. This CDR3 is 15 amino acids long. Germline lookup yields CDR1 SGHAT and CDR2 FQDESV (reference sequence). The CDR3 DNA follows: TGTGCCAGCAGCTTAGATAGCGGGAGGTCCGGGGAGCTGTTTTTT. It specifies CASSLDSGRSGELFF.

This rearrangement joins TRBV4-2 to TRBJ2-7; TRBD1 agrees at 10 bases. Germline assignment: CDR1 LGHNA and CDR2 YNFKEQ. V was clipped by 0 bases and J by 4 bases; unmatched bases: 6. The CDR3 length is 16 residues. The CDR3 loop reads CASSQDRGTGAYEQYF. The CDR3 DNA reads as TGTGCCAGCAGCCAAGATAGGGGGACAGGGGCATACGAGCAGTACTTC.

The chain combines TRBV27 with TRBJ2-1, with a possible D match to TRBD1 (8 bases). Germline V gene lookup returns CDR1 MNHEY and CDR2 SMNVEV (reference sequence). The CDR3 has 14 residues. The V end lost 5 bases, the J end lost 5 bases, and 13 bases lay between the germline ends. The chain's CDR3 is CASSDRGGDNEQFF. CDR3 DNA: TGTGCCAGCAGTGACAGGGGAGGGGACAATGAGCAGTTCTTC.

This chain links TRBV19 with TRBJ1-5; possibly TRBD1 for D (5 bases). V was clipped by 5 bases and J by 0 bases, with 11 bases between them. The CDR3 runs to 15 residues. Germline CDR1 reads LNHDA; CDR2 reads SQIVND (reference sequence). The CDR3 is CASSLRQNSNQPQHF. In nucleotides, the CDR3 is TGTGCCAGTAGTTTACGACAGAATAGCAATCAGCCCCAGCATTTT. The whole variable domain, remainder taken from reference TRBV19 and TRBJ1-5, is DGGITQSPKYLFRKEGQNVTLSCEQNLNHDAMYWYRQDPGQGLRLIYYSQIVNDFQKGDIAEGYSVSREKKESFPLTVTSAQKNPTAFYLCASSLRQNSNQPQHFGDGTRLSIL.

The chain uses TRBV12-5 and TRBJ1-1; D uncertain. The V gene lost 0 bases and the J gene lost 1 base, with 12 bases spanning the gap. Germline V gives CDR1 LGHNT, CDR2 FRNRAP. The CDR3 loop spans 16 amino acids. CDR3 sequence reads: CASGLVLSASNTEAFF. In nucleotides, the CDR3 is TGTGCTAGTGGTTTGGTACTTAGCGCCTCGAACACTGAAGCTTTCTTT. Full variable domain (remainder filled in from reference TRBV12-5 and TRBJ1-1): DARVTQTPRHKVTEMGQEVTMRCQPILGHNTVFWYRQTMMQGLELLAYFRNRAPLDDSGMPKDRFSAEMPDATLATLKIQPSEPRDSAVYFCASGLVLSASNTEAFFGQGTRLTVV.

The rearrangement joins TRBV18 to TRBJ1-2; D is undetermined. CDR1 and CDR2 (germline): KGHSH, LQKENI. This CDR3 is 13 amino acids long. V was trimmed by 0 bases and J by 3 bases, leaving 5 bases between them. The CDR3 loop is CASSPPHDYGYTF. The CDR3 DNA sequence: TGTGCCAGCTCACCACCACATGACTATGGCTACACCTTC.